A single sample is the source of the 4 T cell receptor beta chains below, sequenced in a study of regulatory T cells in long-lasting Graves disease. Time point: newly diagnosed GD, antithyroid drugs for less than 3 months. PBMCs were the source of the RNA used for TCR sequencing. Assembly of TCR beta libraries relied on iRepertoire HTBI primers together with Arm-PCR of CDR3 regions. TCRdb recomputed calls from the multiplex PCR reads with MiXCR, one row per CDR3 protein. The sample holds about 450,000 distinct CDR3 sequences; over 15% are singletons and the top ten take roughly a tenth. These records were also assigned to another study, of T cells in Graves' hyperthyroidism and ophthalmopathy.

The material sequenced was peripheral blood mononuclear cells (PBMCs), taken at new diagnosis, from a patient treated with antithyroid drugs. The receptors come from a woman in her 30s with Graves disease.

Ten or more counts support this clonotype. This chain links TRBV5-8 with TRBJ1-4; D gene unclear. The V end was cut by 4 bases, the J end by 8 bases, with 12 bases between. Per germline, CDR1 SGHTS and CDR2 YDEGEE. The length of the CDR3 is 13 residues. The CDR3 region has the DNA TGTGCCAGCAGCCCTTTCGACGGAGAAAAACTGTTTTTT. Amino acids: CASSPFDGEKLFF.

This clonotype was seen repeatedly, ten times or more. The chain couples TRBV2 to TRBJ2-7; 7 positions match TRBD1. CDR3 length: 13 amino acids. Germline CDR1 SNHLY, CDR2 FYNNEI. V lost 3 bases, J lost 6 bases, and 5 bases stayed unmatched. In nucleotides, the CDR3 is TGTGCCAGCAGTGATAGGGGGCTGGTCGAGCAGTACTTC. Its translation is CASSDRGLVEQYF.

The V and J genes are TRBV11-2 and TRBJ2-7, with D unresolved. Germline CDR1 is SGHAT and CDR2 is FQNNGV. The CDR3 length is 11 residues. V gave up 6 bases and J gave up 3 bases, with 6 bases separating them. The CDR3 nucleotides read TGTGCCAGCAGACTCTACTACGAGCAGTACTTC. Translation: CASRLYYEQYF.

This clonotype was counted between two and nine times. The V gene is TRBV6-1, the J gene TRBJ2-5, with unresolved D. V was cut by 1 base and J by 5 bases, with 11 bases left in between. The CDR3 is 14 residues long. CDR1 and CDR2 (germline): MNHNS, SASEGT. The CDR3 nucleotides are TGTGCCAGCAGTGAAGGAATAGGGTGGGAGACCCAGTACTTC. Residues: CASSEGIGWETQYF.